Sequencing of this TCR beta chain was carried out in a study of tumor-infiltrating lymphocytes in primary liver carcinoma. Study summary: The tumors, T1-T3 N0M0 lesions, were roughly 4.2 to 11 cm across. Each sample had roughly 3.65 to 8 million productive TCRbeta reads regardless of tissue type.

From unsorted bulk tissue weighing roughly 17-34 mg, DNA and RNA were co-extracted. Every patient in the cohort had a primary liver carcinoma. That carcinoma was treated by surgical resection. Turning to this clonotype: Sequence at one end of the junction differs from germline and may be a read error.

Germline CDR1 is SGHAT and CDR2 is FQDESV (reference sequence). CDR3 length equals 15 residues. TCR beta cDNA was prepared out of 450 to 500 ng total RNA by means of a constant-region primer. TCR beta libraries came from three nested multiplex PCR rounds using slightly modified ARM-PCR. Use of TRBV1-TRBV30 forward primers with a C-beta reverse primer characterized the first two PCR rounds, which lasted 10 cycles each. In TCRdb, the multiplex PCR reads were re-called with MiXCR into one record per CDR3 protein. The table lists around 88,000 distinct CDR3 sequences, less than 75% of them singletons. The sample taken for sequencing was tumor-adjacent normal liver tissue. The chain recombines TRBV11-1 with TRBJ2-1; D is undetermined. This receptor was identified in a man aged 35-49 years with primary liver carcinoma and hepatitis B virus infection. The CDR3 nucleotides are TGTGCCATCAGCTTAAAAACTGTCCTTTACAATGAGCAATTCTTC. Encoded protein: CAISLKTVLYNEQFF.